The rows below give T cell receptor beta chains drawn from one sample of a study of blood T cell repertoires in COVID-19. Clones were sequenced by immunoSEQ multiplex PCR, and TCRdb holds only the in-frame ones, with some missing. The sample shows about 440,000 clones, approximately 89% of them seen only once. The specimen was peripheral blood. These receptors were obtained from a woman in her fifties or sixties with COVID-19, enrolled during active disease. Both conserved end residues are part of each CDR3. Fields, in order: V gene, J gene, clone size, D gene, CDR3 protein, CDR3 DNA. A D gene is named only where the DNA matches it firmly. Where a row states a size, it is once, few, many or the class of an expanded clone; other rows omit it.

TRBV12-5	TRBJ2-7	-	-	CASAVDSTYEQYF	TGTGCTAGTGCCGTAGACTCCACCTACGAGCAGTACTTC
TRBV7-2	TRBJ1-5	-	TRBD1	CASNRQGRNQPQHF	TGTGCCAGCAATAGACAGGGGCGTAATCAGCCCCAGCATTTT
TRBV19	TRBJ1-1	-	-	CASSSTRNTEAFF	TGTGCCAGTAGTAGCACACGAAACACTGAAGCTTTCTTT
TRBV30	TRBJ1-5	once	-	CAWSVGGNQPQHF	TGTGCCTGGAGTGTAGGGGGCAATCAGCCCCAGCATTTT
TRBV30	TRBJ1-4	-	-	CAHHGGRLTNEKLFF	TGTGCCCACCACGGAGGACGGCTGACTAATGAAAAACTGTTTTTT
TRBV19	TRBJ1-5	-	-	CASSIGSRGPNQPQHF	TGTGCCAGTAGTATAGGAAGCAGGGGTCCCAATCAGCCCCAGCATTTT
TRBV3-1/TRBV3-2	TRBJ1-1	-	-	CASSQEGRVLNTEAFF	TGTGCCAGCAGCCAAGAAGGGAGGGTGTTGAACACTGAAGCTTTCTTT
TRBV30	TRBJ2-7	-	-	CAWSDSDIYEQYF	TGTGCCTGGAGCGATTCGGACATTTACGAGCAGTACTTC
TRBV6-5	TRBJ2-7	-	-	CASSSASRAHVYEQYF	TGTGCCAGCAGTTCCGCGTCCAGGGCACACGTCTACGAGCAGTACTTC
TRBV5-1	TRBJ1-3	-	-	CASSLGQTSSGNTIYF	TGCGCCAGCAGCTTGGGACAGACAAGCTCTGGAAACACCATATATTTT
TRBV29-1	TRBJ1-1	-	-	CSVDGGAAAFF	TGCAGCGTTGACGGGGGGGCTGCTGCTTTCTTT
TRBV6-5	TRBJ2-1	-	-	CASTELTYNEQFF	TGTGCCAGCACGGAGCTTACCTACAATGAGCAGTTCTTC
TRBV5-1	TRBJ2-6	-	-	CASSFDGAGANVLTF	TGCGCCAGCAGCTTCGACGGAGCTGGGGCCAACGTCCTGACTTTC
TRBV28	TRBJ2-2	once	TRBD1	CASTPGTGLNTGELFF	TGTGCCAGCACCCCAGGGACAGGTTTGAACACCGGGGAGCTGTTTTTT
TRBV5-4	TRBJ2-7	-	TRBD2	CASSLVAGSYEQYF	TGTGCCAGCAGCTTGGTAGCGGGATCCTACGAGCAGTACTTC
TRBV6-5	TRBJ2-1	-	-	CASSPVGQVEFF	TGTGCCAGCAGCCCCGTGGGGCAGGTGGAGTTCTTC
TRBV5-1	TRBJ2-7	-	TRBD2	CASSLAGGSEQYF	TGCGCCAGCAGTCTAGCGGGGGGATCCGAGCAGTACTTC
TRBV18	TRBJ1-1	few	-	CASSPLGGLENTEAFF	TGTGCCAGCTCACCCCTCGGGGGGTTAGAAAACACTGAAGCTTTCTTT
TRBV18	TRBJ1-2	few	-	CASSPEGGNYGYTF	TGTGCCAGCTCACCAGAGGGAGGGAACTATGGCTACACCTTC
TRBV13	TRBJ1-2	-	TRBD1	CASSVTTGDYGYTF	TGTGCCAGCAGCGTCACGACAGGGGACTATGGCTACACCTTC
TRBV7-2	TRBJ1-5	-	TRBD1	CASSPGGRGAPQHF	TGTGCCAGCAGCCCCGGGGGCAGGGGGGCGCCCCAGCATTTT
TRBV12-3/TRBV12-4	TRBJ1-5	once	TRBD1	CASSLGTAQPQHF	TGTGCCAGCAGTTTGGGGACAGCTCAGCCCCAGCATTTT
TRBV6-1	TRBJ1-2	-	TRBD1	CASSEGYGTGIGYTF	TGTGCCAGCAGTGAAGGGTACGGGACAGGAATCGGCTACACCTTC
TRBV5-1	TRBJ2-2	once	-	CASSHPDSLRSRELFF	TGCGCCAGCAGCCACCCCGACAGCTTGCGGTCCCGGGAGCTGTTTTTT